The clone carrying this T cell receptor (beta chain) came up a few times. With a J-beta primer mix and a sample-barcoded 5' primer, a second PCR ran about 7 to 12 cycles. MiXCR, run by TCRdb on the 5' RACE reads, gives a single entry per CDR3 protein. Of about 670,000 distinct CDR3 sequences in the sample, around 41% were seen once. This specimen belongs to a study of blood T cells in healthy people across ages. Trimming took 1 base from V and 8 from J, leaving 10 bases between them. The CDR3 is made up of 13 amino acids. The germline V gene encodes CDR1 SGHRS and CDR2 YFSETQ. This TCR was recovered from an elderly man in good health. The gene calls are TRBV5-1 and TRBJ2-1, with D hard to call. Sequences were obtained from blood. The CDR3 coding sequence is TGCGCCAGCAGCTTGTTTAGCACGGATGAGCAGTTCTTC. Its translation: CASSLFSTDEQFF.